This T cell receptor (beta chain) was sequenced during a study of spatial heterogeneity in lung cancer. Stated time point: blood at routine non-recurrence follow-up after resection. Unsorted whole RNA of tumor, nontumor lung or frozen PBMC was sequenced. Germline lookup yields CDR1 SGHRS and CDR2 YFSETQ. CDR3 size: 15 residues. V gave up 3 bases and J gave up 2 bases, with 14 bases separating them. TCRdb called the 5' RACE reads again in MiXCR, with one record for every CDR3 protein. The sample includes roughly 99,000 distinct CDR3 sequences, roughly 21% of them seen just once. This clonotype was seen a few times.

This sequence joins TRBV5-1 and TRBJ1-1; D might be TRBD1 (5 bases). Sequencing was performed on PBMCs, taken at follow-up. The TCR sequence derives from a male donor with early-stage non-small cell lung cancer. CDR3 residues: CASSSAGTANTEAFF. CDR3 DNA: TGCGCCAGCAGCTCCGCCGGGACGGCTAACACTGAAGCTTTCTTT.